The clone carrying this TCR beta chain was seen only a few times. The antigen remains unidentified. The CDR3 spans 13 residues. Trimming at V came to 1 base and at J to 5 bases, leaving 1 base not matched to a gene. Looked up from germline, CDR1 is SGHDN and CDR2 is FVKESK. The repertoire was sequenced with immunoSEQ multiplex PCR; TCRdb's copy has only in-frame clones and lacks some. The sample carries about 100,000 clones, less than 90% recorded once. The data belong to a study of T cell responses to AZD1222 COVID-19 vaccine. About the study: Second-dose schedules of about 4 or about 12 weeks were combined. Study-level results: Two AZD1222 doses significantly raised spike-specific TCR breadth and depth over controls. Variant regions that are unmutated are reportedly the target of nearly half of spike-specific TCRs. The donor cohort was predominantly white British with a female majority, and clonal diversity may have been underestimated.

This chain uses TRBV14 with TRBJ2-5; 7 bases fit TRBD2. The receptor comes from an adult in good health. This sample comprised peripheral blood, obtained on day 0 of AZD1222 vaccination. Written as DNA, the CDR3 is TGTGCCAGCAGCCAAGGGGAGGGGGAGACCCAGTACTTC. This gives the protein CASSQGEGETQYF.